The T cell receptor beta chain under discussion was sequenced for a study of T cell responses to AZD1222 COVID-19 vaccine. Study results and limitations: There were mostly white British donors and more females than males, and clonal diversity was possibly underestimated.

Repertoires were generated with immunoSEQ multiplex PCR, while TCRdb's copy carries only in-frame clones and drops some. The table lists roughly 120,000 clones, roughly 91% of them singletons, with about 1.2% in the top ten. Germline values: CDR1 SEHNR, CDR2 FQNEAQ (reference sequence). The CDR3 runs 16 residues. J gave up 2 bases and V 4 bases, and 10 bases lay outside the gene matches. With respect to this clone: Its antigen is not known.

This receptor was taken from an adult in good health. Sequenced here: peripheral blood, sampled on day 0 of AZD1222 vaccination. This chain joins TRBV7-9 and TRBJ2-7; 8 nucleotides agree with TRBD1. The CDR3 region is CASSSRARGPTYEQYF. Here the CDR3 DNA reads TGTGCCAGCAGCTCCCGGGCCAGGGGGCCTACCTACGAGCAGTACTTC. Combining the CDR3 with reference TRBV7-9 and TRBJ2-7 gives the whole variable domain DTGVSQNPRHKITKRGQNVTFRCDPISEHNRLYWYRQTLGQGPEFLTYFQNEAQLEKSRLLSDRFSAERPKGSFSTLEIQRTEQGDSAMYLCASSSRARGPTYEQYFGPGTRLTVT.